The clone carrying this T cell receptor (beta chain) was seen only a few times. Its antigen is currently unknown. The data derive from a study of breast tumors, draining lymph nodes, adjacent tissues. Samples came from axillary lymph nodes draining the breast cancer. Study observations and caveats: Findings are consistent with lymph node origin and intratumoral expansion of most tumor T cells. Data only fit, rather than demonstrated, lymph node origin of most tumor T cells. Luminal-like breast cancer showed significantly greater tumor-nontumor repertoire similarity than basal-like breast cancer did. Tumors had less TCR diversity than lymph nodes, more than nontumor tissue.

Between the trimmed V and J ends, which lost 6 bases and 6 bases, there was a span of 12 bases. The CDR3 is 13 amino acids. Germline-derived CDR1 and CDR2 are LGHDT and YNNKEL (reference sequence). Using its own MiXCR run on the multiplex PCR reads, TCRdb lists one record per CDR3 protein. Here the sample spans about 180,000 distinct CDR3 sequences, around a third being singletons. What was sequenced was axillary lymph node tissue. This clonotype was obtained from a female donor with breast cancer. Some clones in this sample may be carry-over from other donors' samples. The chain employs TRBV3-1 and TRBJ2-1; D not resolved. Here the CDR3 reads CASRGDTINEQFF. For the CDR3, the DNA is TGTGCCAGCAGAGGAGACACGATCAATGAGCAGTTCTTC.